Below, 30 T cell receptor beta chains from the same sample are listed, as sequenced in a study of OX40 agonist ivuxolimab in advanced cancers. Using immunoSEQ multiplex PCR, the repertoire was profiled, and TCRdb retains in-frame clones only, with some absent. This sample has 65,000 to 80,000 clones, with 70% to 90% found just once. The input for sequencing was CD4+ or CD8+ T cells sorted from blood, taken in a trial of the OX40 agonist ivuxolimab. These receptors originate from an adult with an advanced solid tumor such as melanoma, head and neck, liver or kidney cancer.

The genes are TRBV5-1 and TRBJ2-1; tentatively, D is TRBD1 or TRBD2 (5 bases each). This CDR3 comprises 16 residues. Per the germline V gene, CDR1 is SGHRS and CDR2 is YFSETQ. Trimming took off 0 bases at V and 8 bases at J, with 18 bases between the two ends. In DNA form, the CDR3 reads TGCGCCAGCAGCTTGGGCTTGGGACCGACGGGCGATGAGCAGTTCTTC. Translation gives CASSLGLGPTGDEQFF.

This clone was observed a handful of times. V gene TRBV4-3 combines with J gene TRBJ2-2; the match to TRBD1 covers 7 bases. The germline V gene has CDR1 LGHNA and CDR2 YSLEER. Trimming took 1 base from V and 7 from J; bases not matched to a gene: 9. CDR3 size: 16 residues. The chain's CDR3 is CASSQGRTGVLGELFF. CDR3 DNA: TGCGCCAGCAGCCAAGGGCGCACAGGGGTTCTCGGGGAGCTGTTTTTT.

The V gene is TRBV12-5, the J gene TRBJ2-1, with 8 bases lining up with TRBD1. CDR1 is LGHNT and CDR2 is FRNRAP in the germline V gene. The CDR3 spans 13 residues. Trimming took 3 bases from V and 8 from J; bases not matched to a gene: 3. CDR3 sequence: CASGFRGHDEQFF. Here the CDR3 DNA reads TGTGCTAGTGGTTTCAGGGGGCATGATGAGCAGTTCTTC.

The chain carries TRBV25-1 and TRBJ1-1; no clear D. Deletions cut 2 bases from V and 1 base from J, with 11 bases between. In germline, CDR1 is MGHDK, CDR2 SYGVNS. This CDR3 spans 15 amino acids. CDR3 residues: CASSEADWRNTEAFF. The CDR3 bases are TGTGCCAGCAGTGAAGCGGATTGGAGGAACACTGAAGCTTTCTTT.

This clone was picked up a small number of times. The rearrangement uses TRBV19 and TRBJ1-3; D possibly corresponds to TRBD1 (6 bases). Deletions cut 6 bases from V and 8 bases from J, with 14 bases between. The CDR3 covers 13 residues. Germline loops: CDR1 LNHDA, CDR2 SQIVND (reference sequence). The CDR3 DNA reads as TGTGCCAGTAGCGCCCCAGGGGAGGACACCATATATTTT. Translation gives CASSAPGEDTIYF. The full variable domain, completed using reference TRBV19 and TRBJ1-3, is DGGITQSPKYLFRKEGQNVTLSCEQNLNHDAMYWYRQDPGQGLRLIYYSQIVNDFQKGDIAEGYSVSREKKESFPLTVTSAQKNPTAFYLCASSAPGEDTIYFGEGSWLTVV.

This sequence joins TRBV4-2 and TRBJ2-2, with TRBD2 as a possible D gene (9 bases). This CDR3 region has 19 residues. Germline CDR1 and CDR2: LGHNA and YNFKEQ. The V gene lost 1 base and the J gene lost 6 bases, with 24 bases spanning the gap. The CDR3 DNA follows: TGTGCCAGCAGCCAAGTTAAATTTGGGCTAGCGGGACAGGCCGGGGAGCTGTTTTTT. Translation: CASSQVKFGLAGQAGELFF.

This chain joins TRBV18 and TRBJ2-1; TRBD2 matches at 12 bases. The CDR3 contains 16 residues. Trimming at V came to 3 bases and at J to 8 bases, leaving 8 bases not matched to a gene. Germline-derived CDR1 and CDR2 are KGHSH and LQKENI. The CDR3 nucleotides are TGTGCCAGCTCACCTCCTAGCGGGGGGGCGCGATATGAGCAGTTCTTC. It specifies CASSPPSGGARYEQFF.

The V and J genes are TRBV6-1 and TRBJ2-7, with D unresolved. Germline V gives CDR1 MNHNS, CDR2 SASEGT. The V end lost 7 bases, the J end lost 2 bases, and 12 bases lay between the germline ends. The CDR3 loop spans 13 amino acids. The CDR3 DNA is TGTGCCAGCAAGCAGCACACACCCTACGAGCAGTACTTC. This sequence encodes CASKQHTPYEQYF.

V usage is TRBV19 and J usage is TRBJ1-1, with 8 bases that match TRBD1. The CDR3 contains 13 residues. V shed 7 bases, J shed 5 bases, and the junction held 6 bases outside the gene matches. Germline V gene sequence: CDR1 LNHDA, CDR2 SQIVND (reference sequence). The CDR3 DNA follows: TGTGCCAGTAAGGGGCAGGGGGCGACTGAAGCTTTCTTT. Its protein product is CASKGQGATEAFF.

The gene calls are TRBV6-5 and TRBJ1-1; D perhaps matches TRBD1 (5 bases). The germline V gene encodes CDR1 MNHEY and CDR2 SVGAGI. Trimming took 7 bases from V and 4 from J, leaving 13 bases between them. This CDR3 contains 13 residues. DNA of the CDR3: TGTGCCAGCACCCAGGGTCGGATCACTGAAGCTTTCTTT. This sequence encodes CASTQGRITEAFF.

This sequence joins TRBV9 and TRBJ2-1, with D perhaps matching TRBD1 (5 bases). V was pared by 6 bases and J by 9 bases, with 16 bases between. CDR1 is SGDLS, CDR2 YYNGEE, per germline. The CDR3 covers 13 residues. DNA of the CDR3: TGTGCCAGCAACCGACAGCCTAACGGTGAGCAGTTCTTC. Protein product: CASNRQPNGEQFF.

The chain uses TRBV18 and TRBJ2-6; no definite D call. Germline-derived CDR1 and CDR2 are KGHSH and LQKENI. The CDR3 spans 15 residues. The V gene lost 3 bases and the J gene lost 0 bases, with 6 bases spanning the gap. CDR3 loop: CASSPAGSGANVLTF. Here the CDR3 DNA reads TGTGCCAGCTCACCGGCAGGCTCTGGGGCCAACGTCCTGACTTTC.

The chain joins TRBV5-6 to TRBJ2-4, with D possibly matching TRBD2 (5 bases). The germline V gene encodes CDR1 SGHDT and CDR2 YYEEEE. Between the trimmed V and J ends, which lost 5 bases and 6 bases, there was a span of 9 bases. This CDR3 comprises 12 residues. The CDR3 reads CASSLASNIQYF. In DNA, the CDR3 is TGTGCCAGCAGTCTAGCCTCAAACATTCAGTACTTC.

The chain combines TRBV5-1 with TRBJ1-1; D unclear. Trimming stripped 4 bases from V and 1 base from J, with 8 bases between. Germline V gene sequence: CDR1 SGHRS, CDR2 YFSETQ. The CDR3 spans 13 residues. The CDR3: CASSIAPNTEAFF. The DNA of the CDR3 is TGCGCCAGCAGCATCGCTCCGAACACTGAAGCTTTCTTT.

The chain is built from TRBV5-1 and TRBJ2-1; 7 bases fit TRBD2. CDR1 and CDR2 from the germline V gene are SGHRS and YFSETQ. The CDR3 totals 15 residues. J was trimmed by 3 bases and V by 0 bases; bases with no gene match: 3. The CDR3, as DNA: TGCGCCAGCAGCTTGGGACTAGCCGTCTACAATGAGCAGTTCTTC. Its translation: CASSLGLAVYNEQFF.

The V and J genes are TRBV6-4 and TRBJ2-3; D is perhaps TRBD2 (6 bases). Germline CDR1 MRHNA, CDR2 SNTAGT. The CDR3 runs to 14 residues. The V gene lost 5 bases and the J gene lost 3 bases, with 12 bases spanning the gap. CDR3 residues: CASSREYLTDTQYF. For the CDR3, the DNA is TGTGCCAGCAGTCGGGAGTACCTAACAGATACGCAGTATTTT.

The chain has TRBV9 and TRBJ1-2; 7 bases are a match to TRBD1. Looked up from germline, CDR1 is SGDLS and CDR2 is YYNGEE. The CDR3 loop spans 13 amino acids. V lost 1 base to trimming and J lost 7 bases; unmatched junction nucleotides: 4. This CDR3 is CASSVPGGGGYTF. The CDR3 region has the DNA TGTGCCAGCAGCGTACCAGGGGGGGGTGGCTACACCTTC.

The chain recombines TRBV7-8 with TRBJ1-6; no clear D gene. Trimming left V 6 bases short and J 7 bases short, with 10 bases between. Per the germline V gene, CDR1 is SGHVS and CDR2 is FQNEAQ. There are 13 residues in the CDR3. The CDR3 DNA reads as TGTGCCAGCAGGCGGGGAGAGAATTCACCCCTCCACTTT. As protein: CASRRGENSPLHF.

The V gene is TRBV7-2, the J gene TRBJ1-1; D not resolved. The length of the CDR3 is 15 residues. The germline V gene encodes CDR1 SGHTA and CDR2 FQGNSA. The V and J ends lost 2 bases and 1 base respectively, with 11 bases between them. The CDR3 nucleotides read TGTGCCAGCAGCTTACTGGACCTTTCGAACACTGAAGCTTTCTTT. Amino acid sequence: CASSLLDLSNTEAFF.

This clone appeared a single time. The final CDR3 position lacks the conserved phenylalanine or tryptophan, pointing to a likely read error. No DNA is shown, since the ends of the CDR3 on it are uncertain; the CDR3 is the one TCRdb lists. This chain links TRBV11-2 with TRBJ1-1. From germline, CDR1 is SGHAT and CDR2 FQNNGV. The CDR3 comprises 11 residues, both ends counted. CDR3 amino acids: CASSLVQTPPA.

The J gene is TRBJ2-3, the V gene TRBV10-1; no clear D. In germline, CDR1 is WNHNN, CDR2 SYGVQD (reference sequence). V lost 3 bases and J 4 bases, leaving 8 bases between the germline ends. This CDR3 has 13 amino acids. The CDR3 DNA is TGCGCCAGCAGTGACCCGCCGGCAGATACGCAGTATTTT. It codes for CASSDPPADTQYF.

The chain recombines TRBV28 with TRBJ2-3; possibly TRBD2 for D (7 bases). CDR1 and CDR2 (germline): MDHEN, SYDVKM. V was shortened by 6 bases and J by 6 bases, with 13 bases between the two germline ends. There are 13 residues in the CDR3. CDR3 in amino acids: CASSLGGLDTQYF. The CDR3 nucleotides are TGTGCCAGCAGCCTCGGGGGGCTGGATACGCAGTATTTT.

The genes are TRBV7-3 and TRBJ2-5; 7 bases align to TRBD2. The CDR3 totals 13 residues. Unmatched junction bases numbered 5, after V lost 5 bases and J lost 5 bases. CDR1 SGHTA and CDR2 FQGTGA come from the germline V gene. This chain's CDR3 is CASSLMRGETQYF. CDR3 in DNA: TGTGCCAGCAGCCTCATGCGGGGGGAGACCCAGTACTTC.

The chain uses TRBV10-3 and TRBJ2-1, with TRBD2 identical over 7 bases. J gave up 0 bases and V 4 bases, and 3 bases lay outside the gene matches. Germline V gene sequence: CDR1 ENHRY, CDR2 SYGVKD. The CDR3 loop spans 15 amino acids. CDR3 DNA: TGTGCCATCAGTGGAGCGGGGAACTCCTACAATGAGCAGTTCTTC. Translated, it gives CAISGAGNSYNEQFF.

The rearrangement joins TRBV12-5 to TRBJ2-7; D may be TRBD2 (6 bases). Trimming removed 6 bases at V and 2 bases at J, with 14 bases between. Germline V lookup: CDR1 LGHNT, CDR2 FRNRAP. This CDR3 comprises 14 residues. CDR3 DNA sequence: TGTGCTAGTGGGAGATCCGGAGGGACCTACGAGCAGTACTTC. It encodes CASGRSGGTYEQYF.

This chain links TRBV6-5 with TRBJ1-1; 11 bases are shared with TRBD1. The CDR3 spans 14 residues. The V and J ends lost 6 bases and 7 bases, in that order; junction bases with no gene match: 7. Germline V gives CDR1 MNHEY, CDR2 SVGAGI. In DNA form, the CDR3 reads TGTGCCAGCAGGGACGGGACAGGGGGGATTGAAGCTTTCTTT. Translated: CASRDGTGGIEAFF.

This chain uses TRBV21-1 with TRBJ1-5. TRBV21-1 is classified as a pseudogene. This CDR3 has 17 amino acids. The CDR3 protein is CASSKGRNTRANQPQHF. DNA of the CDR3: TGTGCCAGCAGCAAAGGAAGGAACACCAGAGCCAATCAGCCCCAGCATTTT.

V usage is TRBV19 and J usage is TRBJ2-7; D gene unclear. V lost 5 bases, J lost 6 bases, and 8 bases lay in between. The V gene's germline CDR1 is LNHDA and CDR2 SQIVND (reference sequence). This CDR3 has 11 residues. CDR3 in DNA: TGTGCCAGTAGTTGGGGTCCCGAGCAGTACTTC. It translates to CASSWGPEQYF. Using reference TRBV19 and TRBJ2-7 for the parts outside the CDR3, the full variable domain is DGGITQSPKYLFRKEGQNVTLSCEQNLNHDAMYWYRQDPGQGLRLIYYSQIVNDFQKGDIAEGYSVSREKKESFPLTVTSAQKNPTAFYLCASSWGPEQYFGPGTRLTVT.

This clone has just a few counts. The CDR3 loop is CASSLERMNTEAFF. For the CDR3, the DNA is TGTGCCAGCAGCTTGGAACGGATGAACACTGAAGCTTTCTTT. V gene TRBV5-4 combines with J gene TRBJ1-1; D uncertain. The germline V gene has CDR1 SGHNT and CDR2 YYREEE (reference sequence). V lost 0 bases, J lost 0 bases, and 6 bases lay in between. The CDR3 has 14 amino acids.

The chain couples TRBV19 to TRBJ2-1; D is possibly TRBD1 or TRBD2 (5 bases each). The CDR3 spans 13 residues. The ends were cut back, 6 bases at V and 7 bases at J, with 13 bases in the middle. The germline gives CDR1 LNHDA, CDR2 SQIVND (reference sequence). CDR3: CASRGESKNEQFF. CDR3 bases: TGTGCCAGTAGGGGGGAGTCGAAGAATGAGCAGTTCTTC. Filled out from reference TRBV19 and TRBJ2-1, the complete variable domain reads DGGITQSPKYLFRKEGQNVTLSCEQNLNHDAMYWYRQDPGQGLRLIYYSQIVNDFQKGDIAEGYSVSREKKESFPLTVTSAQKNPTAFYLCASRGESKNEQFFGPGTRLTVL.